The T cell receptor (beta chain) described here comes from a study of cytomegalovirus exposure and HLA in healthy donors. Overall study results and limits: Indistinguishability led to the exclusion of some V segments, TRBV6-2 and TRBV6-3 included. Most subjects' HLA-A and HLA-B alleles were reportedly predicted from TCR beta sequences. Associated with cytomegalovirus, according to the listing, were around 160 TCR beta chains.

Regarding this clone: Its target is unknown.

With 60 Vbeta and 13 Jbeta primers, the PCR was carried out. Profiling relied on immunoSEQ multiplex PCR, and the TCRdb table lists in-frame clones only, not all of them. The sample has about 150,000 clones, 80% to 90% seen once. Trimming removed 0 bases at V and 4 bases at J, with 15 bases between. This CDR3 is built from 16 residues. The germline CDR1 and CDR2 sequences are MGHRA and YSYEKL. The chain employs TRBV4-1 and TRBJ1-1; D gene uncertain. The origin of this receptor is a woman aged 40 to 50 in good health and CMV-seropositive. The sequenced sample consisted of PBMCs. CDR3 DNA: TGCGCCAGCAGCCAAGAAGCAGCGGTGGTAGGCACTGAAGCTTTCTTT. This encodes CASSQEAAVVGTEAFF.